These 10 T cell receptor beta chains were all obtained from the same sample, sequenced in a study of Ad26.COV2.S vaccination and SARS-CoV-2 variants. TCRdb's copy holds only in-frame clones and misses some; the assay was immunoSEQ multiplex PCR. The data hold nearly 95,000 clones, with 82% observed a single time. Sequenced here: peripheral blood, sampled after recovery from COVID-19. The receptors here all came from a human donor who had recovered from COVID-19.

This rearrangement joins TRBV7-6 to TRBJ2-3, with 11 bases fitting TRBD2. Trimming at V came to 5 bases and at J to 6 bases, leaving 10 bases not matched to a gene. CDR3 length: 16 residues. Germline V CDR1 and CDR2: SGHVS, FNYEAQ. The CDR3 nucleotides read TGTGCCAGCAGCCCCAGAACCTCTAGCGGGAGGGATACGCAGTATTTT. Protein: CASSPRTSSGRDTQYF. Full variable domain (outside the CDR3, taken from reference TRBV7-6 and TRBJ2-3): GAGVSQSPRYKVTKRGQDVALRCDPISGHVSLYWYRQALGQGPEFLTYFNYEAQQDKSGLPNDRFSAERPEGSISTLTIQRTEQRDSAMYRCASSPRTSSGRDTQYFGPGTRLTVL.

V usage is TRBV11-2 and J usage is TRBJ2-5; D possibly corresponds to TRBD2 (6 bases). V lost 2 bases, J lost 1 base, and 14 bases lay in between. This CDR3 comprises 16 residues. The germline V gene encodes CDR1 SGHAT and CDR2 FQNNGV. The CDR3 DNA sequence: TGTGCCAGCAGCTTACACAGGCCGGGAGTCCAAGAGACCCAGTACTTC. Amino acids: CASSLHRPGVQETQYF.

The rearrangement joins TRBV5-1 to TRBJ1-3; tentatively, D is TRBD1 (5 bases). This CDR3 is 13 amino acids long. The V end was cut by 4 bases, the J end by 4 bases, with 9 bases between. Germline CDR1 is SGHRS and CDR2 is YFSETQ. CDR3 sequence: CASSGTGGNTIYF. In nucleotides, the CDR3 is TGCGCCAGCAGCGGGACGGGAGGAAACACCATATATTTT.

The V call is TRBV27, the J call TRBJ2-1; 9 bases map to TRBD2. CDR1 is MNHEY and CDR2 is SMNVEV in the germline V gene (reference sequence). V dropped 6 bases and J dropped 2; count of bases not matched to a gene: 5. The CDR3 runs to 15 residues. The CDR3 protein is CASRRLAEAYNEQFF. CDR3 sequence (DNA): TGTGCCAGCAGACGACTAGCGGAGGCCTACAATGAGCAGTTCTTC.

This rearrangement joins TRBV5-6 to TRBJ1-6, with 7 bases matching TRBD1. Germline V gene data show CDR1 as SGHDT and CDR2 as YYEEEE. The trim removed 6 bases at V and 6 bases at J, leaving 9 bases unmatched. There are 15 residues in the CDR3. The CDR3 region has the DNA TGTGCCAGCACCCAGACCGGGACAGCTAATTCACCCCTCCACTTT. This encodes CASTQTGTANSPLHF.

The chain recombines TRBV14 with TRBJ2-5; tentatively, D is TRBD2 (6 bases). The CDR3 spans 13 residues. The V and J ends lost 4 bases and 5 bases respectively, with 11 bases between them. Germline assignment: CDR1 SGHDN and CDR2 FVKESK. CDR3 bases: TGTGCCAGCAGCCCCCGGGCGGGGGAGACCCAGTACTTC. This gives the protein CASSPRAGETQYF.

The CDR3 region has the DNA TGTGCCAGCAGAAATCCTAGCGGGAGTGTTGATGAGCAGTTCTTC. The encoded protein is CASRNPSGSVDEQFF. The rearrangement joins TRBV5-4 to TRBJ2-1, with TRBD2 matching over 10 bases. The germline CDR1 and CDR2 sequences are SGHNT and YYREEE (reference sequence). The ends lost 5 bases at V and 8 bases at J; junction bases unmatched: 10. This CDR3 comprises 15 residues.

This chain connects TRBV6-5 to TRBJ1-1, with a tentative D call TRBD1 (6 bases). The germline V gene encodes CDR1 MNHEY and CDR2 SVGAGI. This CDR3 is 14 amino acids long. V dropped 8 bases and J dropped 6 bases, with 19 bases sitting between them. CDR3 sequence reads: CASFRVRGHAEAFF. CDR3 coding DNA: TGTGCCAGCTTTAGGGTCAGGGGACATGCTGAAGCTTTCTTT.

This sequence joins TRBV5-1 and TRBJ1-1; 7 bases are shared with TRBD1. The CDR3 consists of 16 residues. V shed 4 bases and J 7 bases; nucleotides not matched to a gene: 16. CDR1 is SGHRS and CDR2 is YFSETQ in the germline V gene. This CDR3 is CASSRSKGAQGIEAFF. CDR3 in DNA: TGCGCCAGCAGCCGATCGAAGGGGGCGCAGGGCATTGAAGCTTTCTTT. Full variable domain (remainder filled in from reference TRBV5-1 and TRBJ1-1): KAGVTQTPRYLIKTRGQQVTLSCSPISGHRSVSWYQQTPGQGLQFLFEYFSETQRNKGNFPGRFSGRQFSNSRSEMNVSTLELGDSALYLCASSRSKGAQGIEAFFGQGTRLTVV.

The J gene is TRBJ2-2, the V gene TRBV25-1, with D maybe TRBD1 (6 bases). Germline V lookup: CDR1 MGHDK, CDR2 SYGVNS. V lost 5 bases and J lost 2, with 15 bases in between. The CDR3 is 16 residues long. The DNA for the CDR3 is TGTGCCAGCAGTTCCTCCGGGACACCCAACACCGGGGAGCTGTTTTTT. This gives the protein CASSSSGTPNTGELFF.